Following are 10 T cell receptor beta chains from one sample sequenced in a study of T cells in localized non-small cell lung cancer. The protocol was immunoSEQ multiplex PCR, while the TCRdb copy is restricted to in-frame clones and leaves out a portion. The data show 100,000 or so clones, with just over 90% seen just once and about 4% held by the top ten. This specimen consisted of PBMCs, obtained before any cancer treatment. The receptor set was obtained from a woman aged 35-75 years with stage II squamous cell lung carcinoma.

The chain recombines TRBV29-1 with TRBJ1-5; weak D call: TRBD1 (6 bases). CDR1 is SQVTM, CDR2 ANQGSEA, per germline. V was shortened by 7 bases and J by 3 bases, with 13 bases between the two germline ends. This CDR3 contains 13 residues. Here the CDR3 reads CSGATGLNQPQHF. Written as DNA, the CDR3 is TGCAGCGGAGCGACAGGACTCAATCAGCCCCAGCATTTT. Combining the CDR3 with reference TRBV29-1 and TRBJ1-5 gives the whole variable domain SAVISQKPSRDICQRGTSLTIQCQVDSQVTMMFWYRQQPGQSLTLIATANQGSEATYESGFVIDKFPISRPNLTFSTLTVSNMSPEDSSIYLCSGATGLNQPQHFGDGTRLSIL.

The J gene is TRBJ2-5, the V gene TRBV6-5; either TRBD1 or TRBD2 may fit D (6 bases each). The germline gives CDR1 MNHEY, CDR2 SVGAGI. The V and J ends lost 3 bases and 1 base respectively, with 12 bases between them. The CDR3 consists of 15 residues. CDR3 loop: CASSYKGGGQETQYF. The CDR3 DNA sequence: TGTGCCAGCAGTTATAAGGGGGGTGGCCAAGAGACCCAGTACTTC.

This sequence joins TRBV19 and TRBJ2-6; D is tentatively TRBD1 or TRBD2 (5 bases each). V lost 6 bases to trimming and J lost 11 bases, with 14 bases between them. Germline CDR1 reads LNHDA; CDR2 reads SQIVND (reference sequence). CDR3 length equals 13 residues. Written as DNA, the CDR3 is TGTGCCAGTAGACAGCAGGGAGAGGACGTCCTGACTTTC. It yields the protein CASRQQGEDVLTF.

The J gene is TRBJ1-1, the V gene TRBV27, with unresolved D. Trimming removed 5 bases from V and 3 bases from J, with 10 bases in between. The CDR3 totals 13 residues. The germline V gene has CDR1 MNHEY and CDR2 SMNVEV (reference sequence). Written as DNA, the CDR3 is TGTGCCAGCAGTGCGGCTTGGGACACTGAAGCTTTCTTT. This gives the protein CASSAAWDTEAFF.

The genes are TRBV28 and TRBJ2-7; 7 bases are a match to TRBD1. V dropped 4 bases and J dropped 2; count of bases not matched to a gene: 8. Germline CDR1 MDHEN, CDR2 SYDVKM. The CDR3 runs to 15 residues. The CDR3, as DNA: TGTGCCAGCAGTTCTACACACAGGGGACCCTACGAGCAGTACTTC. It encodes CASSSTHRGPYEQYF.

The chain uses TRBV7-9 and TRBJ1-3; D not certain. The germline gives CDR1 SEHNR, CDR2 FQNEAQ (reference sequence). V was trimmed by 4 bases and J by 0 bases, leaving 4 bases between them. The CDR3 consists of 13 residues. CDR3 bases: TGTGCCAGCAGCTCGAGCTCTGGAAACACCATATATTTT. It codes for CASSSSSGNTIYF.

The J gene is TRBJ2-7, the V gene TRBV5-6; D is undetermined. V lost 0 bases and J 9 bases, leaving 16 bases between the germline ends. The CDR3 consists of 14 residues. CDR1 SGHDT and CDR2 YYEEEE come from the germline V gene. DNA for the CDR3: TGTGCCAGCAGCTTGGCCGTAGGCAGCCGCGGGCAGTACTTC. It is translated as CASSLAVGSRGQYF.

This CDR3 reads CASSQDGPSGNTIYF. The CDR3 DNA reads TGCGCCAGCAGCCAAGATGGACCGTCTGGAAACACCATATATTTT. This sequence joins TRBV4-1 and TRBJ1-3; no clear D. This CDR3 has 15 residues. Trimming pared 0 bases from V and 1 base from J, leaving 7 bases between. Germline CDR1 reads MGHRA; CDR2 reads YSYEKL.

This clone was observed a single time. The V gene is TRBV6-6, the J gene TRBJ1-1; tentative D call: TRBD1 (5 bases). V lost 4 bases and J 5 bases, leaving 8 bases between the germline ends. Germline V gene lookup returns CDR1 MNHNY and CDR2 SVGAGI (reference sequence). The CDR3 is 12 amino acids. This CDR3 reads CASSSQGTEAFF. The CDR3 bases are TGTGCCAGCAGTTCCCAGGGTACTGAAGCTTTCTTT.

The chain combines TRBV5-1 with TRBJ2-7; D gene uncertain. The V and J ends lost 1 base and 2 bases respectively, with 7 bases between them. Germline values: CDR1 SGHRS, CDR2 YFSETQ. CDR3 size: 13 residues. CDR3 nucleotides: TGCGCCAGCAGCTTGAGAGTGGCCTACGAGCAGTACTTC. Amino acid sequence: CASSLRVAYEQYF.